The 9 T cell receptor beta chains given below trace back to one sample, sequenced in a study of T-cell reconstitution after alpha-beta-depleted transplantation in children. Preparation of the TCRbeta library was carried out with unique molecular identifiers. TCRdb called the PCR reads again in MiXCR, with one record for every CDR3 protein. The sample has under 250,000 distinct CDR3 sequences; 20% to 30% are singletons. Sequencing was performed on PBMCs, mostly from graft donor cells, taken 360 days after TCRalphabeta/CD19-depleted stem cell transplant. Every receptor here comes from a female patient aged 2-10 years who had a stem cell transplant for congenital amegakaryocytic thrombocytopenia, so the T cells may come from the graft donor.

This clonotype has a count of ten or more. The gene calls are TRBV10-3 and TRBJ2-1; 16 bases are a match to TRBD2. Per germline, CDR1 ENHRY and CDR2 SYGVKD. After removal of 0 bases from V and 8 bases from J, the junction contained 10 bases not matched to a gene. CDR3 size: 19 residues. CDR3 in amino acids: CAISESRQGTSGREHEQFF. CDR3 nucleotide sequence: TGTGCCATCAGTGAGTCTCGACAGGGGACTAGCGGGAGGGAGCATGAGCAGTTCTTC.

The CDR3 sequence: CASSVEDLVGTQYF. CDR3 coding DNA: TGCGCCAGCAGTGTGGAAGACCTCGTTGGGACCCAGTACTTC. The rearrangement uses TRBV5-1 and TRBJ2-5; D remains ambiguous. Trimming took 5 bases from V and 7 from J, leaving 18 bases between them. The CDR3 covers 14 residues. Germline values: CDR1 SGHRS, CDR2 YFSETQ.

The V gene is TRBV11-1, the J gene TRBJ1-4; no clear D gene. Germline assignment: CDR1 SGHAT and CDR2 FQDESV (reference sequence). Trimming took off 1 base at V and 0 bases at J, with 15 bases between the two ends. This CDR3 spans 18 amino acids. CDR3 nucleotide sequence: TGTGCCAGCAGCTTAGGCTCGAGCGCCCTTGCAACTAATGAAAAACTGTTTTTT. Protein: CASSLGSSALATNEKLFF.

This clonotype was picked up a small number of times. V is TRBV5-1 and J is TRBJ2-3, with D unresolved. Germline lookup yields CDR1 SGHRS and CDR2 YFSETQ. Between the trimmed V and J ends, which lost 0 bases and 0 bases, there was a span of 14 bases. This CDR3 has 17 residues. CDR3 coding DNA: TGCGCCAGCAGCTTGGCCCCGGACCGAGGTAGCACAGATACGCAGTATTTT. As protein: CASSLAPDRGSTDTQYF.

The V gene is TRBV12-3 or TRBV12-4, the J gene TRBJ2-3, with D possibly being TRBD2 (6 bases). The CDR3 extends over 15 amino acids. V shed 3 bases and J shed 1 base, with 11 bases lying between them. The CDR3 sequence is CASSFRGIGTDTQYF. The CDR3 DNA reads TGTGCCAGCAGTTTCCGCGGGATTGGCACAGATACGCAGTATTTT.

There are a few counts of this clonotype. At one of its ends the junction is not consistent with the germline gene, which may arise from a read error. This rearrangement joins TRBV12-3 or TRBV12-4 to TRBJ2-2, with a tentative D call TRBD2 (5 bases). CDR3 length equals 15 residues. CDR3 DNA: TGTGCCAGCACCCTACGGGCAGGCCTCACCGGGGAGCTGTCTTTT. Residues: CASTLRAGLTGELSF.

The gene calls are TRBV29-1 and TRBJ1-1, with D perhaps matching TRBD1 (5 bases). CDR1 is SQVTM and CDR2 is ANQGSEA in the germline V gene. This CDR3 region has 16 residues. Trimming took off 2 bases at V and 0 bases at J, with 16 bases between the two ends. The CDR3 here is CSVEKAGWGMNTEAFF. DNA for the CDR3: TGCAGCGTTGAAAAGGCAGGGTGGGGGATGAACACTGAAGCTTTCTTT. The whole variable domain, remainder taken from reference TRBV29-1 and TRBJ1-1, is SAVISQKPSRDICQRGTSLTIQCQVDSQVTMMFWYRQQPGQSLTLIATANQGSEATYESGFVIDKFPISRPNLTFSTLTVSNMSPEDSSIYLCSVEKAGWGMNTEAFFGQGTRLTVV.

The rearrangement uses TRBV27 and TRBJ2-5; D possibly corresponds to TRBD2 (5 bases). The CDR3 runs to 14 residues. Germline CDR1 MNHEY, CDR2 SMNVEV (reference sequence). V gave up 3 bases and J gave up 5 bases, with 13 bases separating them. CDR3 coding DNA: TGTGCCAGCAGTTTGAGGGCCGAGGGTGAGACCCAGTACTTC. Encoded protein: CASSLRAEGETQYF.

This clonotype was detected a few times. J is TRBJ2-7 and V is TRBV7-9, with 7 bases matching TRBD1. V shed 6 bases, J shed 5 bases, and the junction held 4 bases outside the gene matches. The CDR3 covers 12 residues. The germline gives CDR1 SEHNR, CDR2 FQNEAQ (reference sequence). This chain's CDR3 is CASRRGLNEQYF. For the CDR3, the DNA is TGTGCCAGCAGGAGGGGGCTAAACGAGCAGTACTTC. Drawing the rest from reference TRBV7-9 and TRBJ2-7, the complete variable domain is DTGVSQNPRHKITKRGQNVTFRCDPISEHNRLYWYRQTLGQGPEFLTYFQNEAQLEKSRLLSDRFSAERPKGSFSTLEIQRTEQGDSAMYLCASRRGLNEQYFGPGTRLTVT.